One and the same sample provided the 12 T cell receptor beta chains below, sequenced in a study of T cell repertoires in cytomegalovirus infection. Antigen specificity for these receptors is unknown. From the reads, TCRdb called clonotypes with MiXCR, one entry per CDR3 protein. Among more than 250,000 distinct CDR3 sequences listed, around a quarter were seen once. The starting material was cultured PBMCs, obtained from culture after CMV antigen stimulation. The receptor source for this set is a human donor in good health (CMV status not recorded). Some clones in this sample may be carry-over from other donors' samples.

V gene TRBV12-3 or TRBV12-4 combines with J gene TRBJ2-4, with D possibly TRBD1 on 6 matching bases. V was pared by 4 bases and J by 2 bases, with 12 bases between. The CDR3 contains 15 residues. The DNA for the CDR3 is TGTGCCAGCAGTTCCACAGGGCTGTCCAAAAACATTCAGTACTTC. As protein: CASSSTGLSKNIQYF.

This clonotype has at least ten counts. V gene TRBV7-2 combines with J gene TRBJ2-2; 9 nucleotides line up with TRBD2. Germline lookup yields CDR1 SGHTA and CDR2 FQGNSA. This CDR3 has 16 residues. Trimming cost V 1 base and J 6 bases; bases outside gene matches: 6. As DNA, the CDR3 is TGTGCCAGCAGCTTAGTGGGGACTAGCAGGGCCGGGGAGCTGTTTTTT. Amino acids: CASSLVGTSRAGELFF.

The genes are TRBV7-9 and TRBJ2-1; 7 bases line up with TRBD1. The germline gives CDR1 SEHNR, CDR2 FQNEAQ (reference sequence). The CDR3 is 16 amino acids. Trimming took 4 bases from V and 4 from J; bases not matched to a gene: 10. CDR3 coding DNA: TGTGCCAGCAGCTCAACGCCCGGGACAGAGTACAATGAGCAGTTCTTC. It specifies CASSSTPGTEYNEQFF.

The chain combines TRBV7-9 with TRBJ1-2; D is undetermined. This CDR3 is built from 14 residues. V was trimmed by 5 bases and J by 1 base, leaving 11 bases between them. The germline gives CDR1 SEHNR, CDR2 FQNEAQ (reference sequence). The CDR3 sequence is CASSPRLFNYGYTF. CDR3 DNA sequence: TGTGCCAGCAGCCCAAGGCTGTTTAACTATGGCTACACCTTC.

There are a few counts of this clonotype. V and J are TRBV7-6 and TRBJ2-3, with 8 bases fitting TRBD2. CDR1 SGHVS and CDR2 FNYEAQ come from the germline V gene. Germline trimming cut 5 bases from V and 2 bases from J; bases unmatched to any gene: 18. The CDR3 has 19 amino acids. The CDR3, as DNA: TGTGCCAGCAGCCTCCGACGGGGGCAACCGGGACTAGACACAGATACGCAGTATTTT. It encodes CASSLRRGQPGLDTDTQYF. The entire variable domain, with the rest obtained from reference TRBV7-6 and TRBJ2-3, is as follows: GAGVSQSPRYKVTKRGQDVALRCDPISGHVSLYWYRQALGQGPEFLTYFNYEAQQDKSGLPNDRFSAERPEGSISTLTIQRTEQRDSAMYRCASSLRRGQPGLDTDTQYFGPGTRLTVL.

This clonotype was detected once. The chain combines TRBV12-3 or TRBV12-4 with TRBJ2-1; 8 positions match TRBD1. There are 15 residues in the CDR3. The V and J ends lost 5 bases and 0 bases, in that order; junction bases with no gene match: 3. The DNA for the CDR3 is TGTGCCAGCAGTATACAGGGGGGCTCCTACAATGAGCAGTTCTTC. Translated: CASSIQGGSYNEQFF.

This clonotype was detected a few times. The rearrangement joins TRBV6-6 to TRBJ1-1; D possibly corresponds to TRBD1 (5 bases). In germline, CDR1 is MNHNY, CDR2 SVGAGI (reference sequence). V lost 5 bases to trimming and J lost 1 base, with 11 bases between them. This CDR3 comprises 14 residues. CDR3 bases: TGTGCCAGCAGTGAGGGGACCAGGAACACTGAAGCTTTCTTT. Its protein product is CASSEGTRNTEAFF.

The genes are TRBV20-1 and TRBJ1-4; no clear D. This CDR3 is 13 amino acids long. Trimming took off 6 bases at V and 4 bases at J, with 12 bases between the two ends. Germline V gene data show CDR1 as DFQATT and CDR2 as SNEGSKA (reference sequence). The DNA of the CDR3 is TGCAGTGCCAAGCCTGGATTTAATGAAAAACTGTTTTTT. This encodes CSAKPGFNEKLFF.

The V gene is TRBV6-6, the J gene TRBJ2-1; 8 bases are shared with TRBD2. After removal of 0 bases from V and 5 bases from J, the junction contained 9 bases not matched to a gene. This CDR3 contains 17 residues. Germline CDR1 MNHNY, CDR2 SVGAGI (reference sequence). The CDR3 spells CASSYSQTSGVNNEQFF. The CDR3 nucleotides read TGTGCCAGCAGTTACTCGCAAACTAGCGGAGTTAACAATGAGCAGTTCTTC.

The chain carries TRBV7-2 and TRBJ2-1, with D maybe TRBD1 (5 bases). The CDR3 length is 14 residues. Germline V gene lookup returns CDR1 SGHTA and CDR2 FQGNSA. V lost 3 bases and J 6 bases, leaving 12 bases between the germline ends. This chain's CDR3 is CASSLGLVTNEQFF. CDR3 DNA: TGTGCCAGCAGCTTGGGGCTAGTCACCAATGAGCAGTTCTTC.

This sequence joins TRBV19 and TRBJ1-2; weak D call: TRBD1 (5 bases). The CDR3 has 14 residues. In germline, CDR1 is LNHDA, CDR2 SQIVND (reference sequence). Trimming shortened V by 6 bases and J by 2 bases, and 13 bases separated the two germline ends. Here the CDR3 reads CASRGVGRNYGYTF. CDR3 DNA: TGTGCCAGTAGGGGGGTAGGAAGAAACTATGGCTACACCTTC.

The chain carries TRBV12-5 and TRBJ1-2, with TRBD1 as a possible D gene (5 bases). This CDR3 has 18 amino acids. Trimming removed 1 base from V and 5 bases from J, with 23 bases in between. CDR1 is LGHNT and CDR2 is FRNRAP in the germline V gene. CDR3 DNA sequence: TGTGCTAGTGGTTTGGATGGGCCAGACAGAGGATTCGGATATGGCTACACCTTC. Protein sequence: CASGLDGPDRGFGYGYTF.